This T cell receptor (beta chain) was recorded in a study of blood T cells in healthy people across ages. A J-beta primer mix and a sample-barcoded 5' primer were used in a second PCR of roughly 6 to 12 cycles. Template switching added a 12-random-nucleotide identifier to every cDNA molecule. TCRdb fed the 5' RACE reads into MiXCR, producing one record per CDR3 protein. The data contain over a million distinct CDR3 sequences, under 55% of them singletons. Worth noting for this clonotype: Its cognate antigen is unknown.

Study results and caveats: Unsorted PBMC material precluded a definitive naive versus antigen-experienced comparison. Versus aged donors, long-lived donors had higher diversity and more naive CD4+ cells. Measured against age, TCR beta diversity per million T cells decreased in a roughly linear manner.

The receptor comes from a woman aged 18 to 35 in good health. Sequencing used blood.

The CDR3 DNA reads TGTGCCAGCAGTTTATACGCGGGACAACACTATGGCTACACCTTC. It translates to CASSLYAGQHYGYTF. The chain links TRBV27 to TRBJ1-2, with TRBD1 as a possible D gene (6 bases). CDR3 length: 15 residues. Germline V CDR1 and CDR2: MNHEY, SMNVEV (reference sequence). Trimming took 1 base from V and 3 from J, leaving 12 bases between them.